The clone carrying this T cell receptor beta chain was seen more than once but under ten times. Antigen: not known. Attachment of unique molecular identifiers to individual cDNA molecules was performed in the library. TCRdb independently ran MiXCR on the RACE reads; one entry per CDR3 protein. The sample lists about 52,000 distinct CDR3 sequences, 8.5% to 10% occurring once. These data come from a study of human T cells and chemical hapten exposure. The time point denotes: pre-sensitization, week 0. Regarding treatment: therapeutic diphenylcyclopropenone sensitization with weekly scalp DPC. From whole blood left unfractionated, total RNA was extracted. Patch tests were applied only after blood draws. Study observations and caveats: Expanded TCRs clustered into significantly more large CDR3 similarity groups than controls, the analysis revealed. After DPC sensitization, TCRs above 1 in 1000 frequency showed no change.

The sample consisted of whole blood, taken in connection with sensitization to the hapten diphenylcyclopropenone (DPC). This receptor was identified in a woman in her twenties or thirties with alopecia areata. Some clones in this sample may be carry-over from other donors' samples.

The CDR3 DNA follows: TGTGCCAGCAGTTCCCCAACAGGGGGAAAGTGGTACGAGCAGTACTTC. It is translated as CASSSPTGGKWYEQYF. The V gene is TRBV6-2 or TRBV6-3, the J gene TRBJ2-7; 8 bases map to TRBD1. The CDR3 is made up of 16 amino acids. Trimming removed 4 bases from V and 4 bases from J; junction bases left unmatched: 12. Per the germline V gene, CDR1 is MNHEY and CDR2 is SVGEGT.